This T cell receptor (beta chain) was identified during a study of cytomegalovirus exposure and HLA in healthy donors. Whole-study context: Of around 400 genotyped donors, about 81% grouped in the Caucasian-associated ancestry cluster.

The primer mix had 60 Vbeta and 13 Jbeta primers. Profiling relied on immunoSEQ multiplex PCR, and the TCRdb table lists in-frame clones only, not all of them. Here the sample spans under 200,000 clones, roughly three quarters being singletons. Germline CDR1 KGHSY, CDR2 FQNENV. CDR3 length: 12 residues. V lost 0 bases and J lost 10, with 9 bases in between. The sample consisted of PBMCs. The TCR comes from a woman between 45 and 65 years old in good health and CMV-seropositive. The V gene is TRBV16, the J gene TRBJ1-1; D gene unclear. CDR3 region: CASSQSRDSAFF. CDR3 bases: TGTGCCAGCAGCCAATCCAGAGACTCAGCTTTCTTT.